The 24 T cell receptor beta chains presented below share a single source sample, sequenced in a study of blood T cell repertoires in COVID-19. TCRdb keeps only in-frame clones here, not all; method: immunoSEQ multiplex PCR. The sample has approximately 300,000 clones, approximately 89% seen once; the top ten hold approximately 1.8%. Sequenced material: peripheral blood. These receptors all stem from a woman aged 25 to 39 with COVID-19, enrolled during active disease.

V usage is TRBV3-1 (or the pseudogene TRBV3-2) and J usage is TRBJ2-1, with 10 bases fitting TRBD2. The germline CDR1 and CDR2 sequences are LGHDT and YNNKEL (reference sequence). With V trimmed by 8 bases and J by 8 bases, 9 bases remained unmatched. This CDR3 is 14 amino acids long. CDR3 in DNA: TGTGCCAGCTCCTTGGCTAGCGGGGGTTATGAGCAGTTCTTC. It yields the protein CASSLASGGYEQFF.

The chain uses TRBV5-4 and TRBJ1-2; 10 bases match TRBD1. CDR1 is SGHNT and CDR2 is YYREEE in the germline V gene (reference sequence). The CDR3 is made up of 15 amino acids. V gave up 0 bases and J gave up 7 bases; unmatched junction bases: 6. The CDR3 DNA sequence: TGTGCCAGCAGCTTGGGGACAGGGGGAGGCCTTGGCTACACCTTC. Residues: CASSLGTGGGLGYTF.

V usage is TRBV27 and J usage is TRBJ1-1; TRBD1 agrees at 9 bases. With V trimmed by 6 bases and J by 11 bases, 7 bases remained unmatched. The V gene's germline CDR1 is MNHEY and CDR2 SMNVEV (reference sequence). This CDR3 region has 12 residues. DNA of the CDR3: TGTGCCAGCAGCCAGGGACAGGGTAAGGCTTTCTTT. Protein sequence: CASSQGQGKAFF.

This chain connects TRBV15 to TRBJ1-2; 8 nucleotides agree with TRBD1. The CDR3 is 15 residues long. J was trimmed by 5 bases and V by 6 bases; bases with no gene match: 11. CDR1 is LNHNV and CDR2 is YYDKDF in the germline V gene (reference sequence). The CDR3 sequence: CATSRLGQELYGYTF. DNA of the CDR3: TGTGCCACCAGTAGGCTGGGACAGGAGTTATATGGCTACACCTTC.

The J gene is TRBJ1-2, the V gene TRBV2, with a weak D call TRBD1 (5 bases). CDR3 size: 15 residues. V lost 9 bases and J lost 5, with 22 bases in between. From germline, CDR1 is SNHLY and CDR2 FYNNEI. The CDR3 reads CARGREVGDSYGYTF. CDR3 in DNA: TGTGCCAGAGGACGGGAGGTGGGGGATTCGTATGGCTACACCTTC.

V and J are TRBV15 and TRBJ1-6; the D gene is possibly TRBD1 (6 bases). V shed 7 bases and J shed 4 bases, with 14 bases lying between them. Germline-derived CDR1 and CDR2 are LNHNV and YYDKDF (reference sequence). This CDR3 region has 15 residues. CDR3 sequence (DNA): TGTGCCACCACCACAGGGAGATCGTATAATTCACCCCTCCACTTT. It codes for CATTTGRSYNSPLHF. Full variable domain (missing parts from reference TRBV15 and TRBJ1-6): DAMVIQNPRYQVTQFGKPVTLSCSQTLNHNVMYWYQQKSSQAPKLLFHYYDKDFNNEADTPDNFQSRRPNTSFCFLDIRSPGLGDTAMYLCATTTGRSYNSPLHFGNGTRLTVT.

V usage is TRBV7-2 and J usage is TRBJ2-3; D not resolved. CDR1 is SGHTA, CDR2 FQGNSA, per germline. The CDR3 loop spans 14 amino acids. V was trimmed by 1 base and J by 0 bases, leaving 5 bases between them. CDR3 loop: CASSLDGSTDTQYF. In DNA, the CDR3 is TGTGCCAGCAGCTTAGACGGGAGCACAGATACGCAGTATTTT.

The gene calls are TRBV29-1 and TRBJ2-1, with TRBD2 identical over 11 bases. The V gene's germline CDR1 is SQVTM and CDR2 ANQGSEA. Trimming cost V 7 bases and J 9 bases; bases outside gene matches: 17. This CDR3 region has 16 residues. This CDR3 reads CSAPGRLAGGRGEQFF. The DNA for the CDR3 is TGCAGCGCCCCAGGTCGGCTAGCGGGGGGTCGGGGTGAGCAGTTCTTC.

The chain joins TRBV6-6 to TRBJ2-7; TRBD1 might be the D (5 bases). The CDR3 totals 14 residues. The germline CDR1 and CDR2 sequences are MNHNY and SVGAGI (reference sequence). The V and J ends lost 0 bases and 5 bases respectively, with 11 bases between them. The CDR3: CASSYSIAGHEQYV. CDR3 bases: TGTGCCAGCAGTTACTCGATTGCAGGGCACGAGCAGTACGTC.

V and J are TRBV12-3 or TRBV12-4 and TRBJ1-2; possible D gene TRBD1, 5 bases. V lost 7 bases and J lost 7, with 10 bases in between. The CDR3 runs to 11 residues. CDR3 sequence reads: CASTAGIGYTF. DNA of the CDR3: TGTGCCAGCACCGCAGGGATTGGCTACACCTTC.

This clone was recorded once. The gene calls are TRBV6-6 and TRBJ2-2; 8 bases are shared with TRBD1. The germline CDR1 and CDR2 sequences are MNHNY and SVGAGI (reference sequence). CDR3 length: 15 amino acids. After removal of 1 base from V and 3 bases from J, the junction contained 1 base not matched to a gene. The CDR3 spells CASSYYRGDTGELFF. For the CDR3, the DNA is TGTGCCAGCAGTTACTACAGGGGGGACACCGGGGAGCTGTTTTTT.

CDR3 protein: CASSFAQGFADTQYF. CDR3 DNA: TGTGCCAGCAGCTTCGCACAGGGGTTCGCAGATACGCAGTATTTT. V gene TRBV7-9 combines with J gene TRBJ2-3; 7 nucleotides agree with TRBD1. The CDR3 totals 15 residues. The V gene's germline CDR1 is SEHNR and CDR2 FQNEAQ (reference sequence). J lost 4 bases, V lost 3 bases, and 7 bases had no gene match.

This sequence joins TRBV7-2 and TRBJ1-2; TRBD1 might be the D (5 bases). This CDR3 is built from 17 residues. Trimming pared 0 bases from V and 1 base from J, leaving 15 bases between. Germline assignment: CDR1 SGHTA and CDR2 FQGNSA. In nucleotides, the CDR3 is TGTGCCAGCAGCTTAGCGCTCGGGCCGGGGGGTAACTATGGCTACACCTTC. It yields the protein CASSLALGPGGNYGYTF. The variable domain in full, completed from reference TRBV7-2 and TRBJ1-2, reads GAGVSQSPSNKVTEKGKDVELRCDPISGHTALYWYRQSLGQGLEFLIYFQGNSAPDKSGLPSDRFSAERTGGSVSTLTIQRTQQEDSAVYLCASSLALGPGGNYGYTFGSGTRLTVV.

The V call is TRBV21-1, the J call TRBJ2-5; the table's D call TRBD1 went unverified against the DNA. TRBV21-1 is a pseudogene. The CDR3 has 15 residues. The CDR3 region is CASSNGGTGVPFCDF. Written as DNA, the CDR3 is TGTGCCAGCAGCAATGGAGGGACAGGGGTCCCGTTTTGCGACTTC.

The chain employs TRBV24-1 and TRBJ2-7; 8 bases align to TRBD1. The CDR3 contains 17 residues. V shed 0 bases and J 2 bases; nucleotides not matched to a gene: 8. The germline gives CDR1 KGHDR, CDR2 SFDVKD. The CDR3 loop is CATSDLGTEQGAYEQYF. CDR3 sequence (DNA): TGTGCCACCAGTGATTTGGGGACTGAACAGGGGGCCTACGAGCAGTACTTC.

Here the CDR3 reads CASSIGSGVGAYNQPQHF. CDR3 DNA: TGTGCCAGTAGTATAGGTTCGGGGGTGGGTGCTTACAATCAGCCCCAGCATTTT. This sequence joins TRBV19 and TRBJ1-5; tentative D call: TRBD1 (5 bases). Trimming shortened V by 1 base and J by 3 bases, and 19 bases separated the two germline ends. In germline, CDR1 is LNHDA, CDR2 SQIVND (reference sequence). This CDR3 is 18 amino acids long.

The chain couples TRBV7-8 to TRBJ2-7; D perhaps matches TRBD2 (6 bases). Germline assignment: CDR1 SGHVS and CDR2 FQNEAQ. V was trimmed by 6 bases and J by 4 bases, leaving 16 bases between them. This CDR3 has 14 residues. The CDR3 DNA reads as TGTGCCAGCAGTCCGACCGCGGGGCCTTACGAGCAGTACTTC. This codes for CASSPTAGPYEQYF.

This clone was seen a single time. The V and J genes are TRBV27 and TRBJ2-2, with D maybe TRBD2 (6 bases). Germline-derived CDR1 and CDR2 are MNHEY and SMNVEV (reference sequence). The CDR3 runs 14 residues. V lost 4 bases to trimming and J lost 4 bases, with 10 bases between them. CDR3 region: CASSWRGSTGELFF. The CDR3 nucleotides read TGTGCCAGCAGTTGGCGGGGTAGCACCGGGGAGCTGTTTTTT.

The CDR3 sequence is CASRTGLDGELFF. The CDR3 bases are TGTGCCAGCAGGACAGGGTTGGACGGGGAGCTGTTTTTT. This chain uses TRBV2 with TRBJ2-2, with TRBD1 matching over 7 bases. CDR1 and CDR2 from the germline V gene are SNHLY and FYNNEI. CDR3 length equals 13 residues. Unmatched junction bases numbered 5, after V lost 6 bases and J lost 7 bases.

Here the CDR3 reads CASRPGRGDETQYF. The CDR3, as DNA: TGTGCCAGCAGGCCTGGCAGGGGAGACGAGACCCAGTACTTC. The V and J genes are TRBV9 and TRBJ2-5, with TRBD1 as a possible D gene (6 bases). Germline CDR1 and CDR2: SGDLS and YYNGEE. V was shortened by 5 bases and J by 5 bases, with 16 bases between the two germline ends. CDR3 length: 14 amino acids.

V and J are TRBV6-2 or TRBV6-3 and TRBJ2-7; 7 bases fit TRBD1. CDR1 MNHEY and CDR2 SVGEGT come from the germline V gene. J gave up 6 bases and V 5 bases, and 10 bases lay outside the gene matches. There are 14 residues in the CDR3. For the CDR3, the DNA is TGTGCCAGCAGTACCCGGACAGGAGCAGGCGAGCAGTACTTC. Translated, it gives CASSTRTGAGEQYF.

This clone showed up just once. The chain couples TRBV3-1 (or the pseudogene TRBV3-2) to TRBJ2-5; 11 nucleotides agree with TRBD1. With V trimmed by 3 bases and J by 4 bases, 7 bases remained unmatched. Germline V gene lookup returns CDR1 LGHDT and CDR2 YNNKEL (reference sequence). This CDR3 spans 16 amino acids. This chain's CDR3 is CASSQVLGQGVETQYF. CDR3 DNA: TGTGCCAGCAGCCAGGTTTTGGGACAGGGGGTAGAGACCCAGTACTTC.

This chain joins TRBV4-3 and TRBJ1-6; 7 bases are a match to TRBD1. After removal of 3 bases from V and 7 bases from J, the junction contained 9 bases not matched to a gene. Germline V gives CDR1 LGHNA, CDR2 YSLEER. The CDR3 has 16 residues. CDR3 DNA sequence: TGCGCCAGCAGCCATAGACCGGGACAGACCAATTCACCCCTCCACTTT. It translates to CASSHRPGQTNSPLHF.

CDR3 loop: CASSGGTSTGTDTQYF. The CDR3 DNA reads TGTGCCAGCAGTGGGGGCACCTCGACAGGCACAGATACGCAGTATTTT. This chain links TRBV2 with TRBJ2-3, with D possibly being TRBD1 (5 bases). The V and J ends lost 4 bases and 1 base respectively, with 15 bases between them. CDR1 is SNHLY, CDR2 FYNNEI, per germline. The length of the CDR3 is 16 residues.